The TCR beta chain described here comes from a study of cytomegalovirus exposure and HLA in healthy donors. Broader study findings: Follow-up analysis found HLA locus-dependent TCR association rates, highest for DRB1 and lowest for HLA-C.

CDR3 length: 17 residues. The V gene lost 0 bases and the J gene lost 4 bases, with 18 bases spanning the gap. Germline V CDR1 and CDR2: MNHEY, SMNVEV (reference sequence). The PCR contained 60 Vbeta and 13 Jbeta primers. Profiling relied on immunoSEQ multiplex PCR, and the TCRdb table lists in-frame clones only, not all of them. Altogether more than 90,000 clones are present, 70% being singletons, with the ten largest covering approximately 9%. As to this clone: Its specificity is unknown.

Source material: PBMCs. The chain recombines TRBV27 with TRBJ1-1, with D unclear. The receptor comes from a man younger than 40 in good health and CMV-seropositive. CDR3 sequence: CASSLSEAWAGCTEAFF. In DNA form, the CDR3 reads TGTGCCAGCAGTTTATCGGAGGCCTGGGCGGGGTGCACTGAAGCTTTCTTT.